A selection of T cell receptor beta chains follows, all from one sample in a study of blood T cell repertoires in COVID-19. Here immunoSEQ multiplex PCR was the method, and the copy in TCRdb shows in-frame clones only, minus some. The sample contains 250,000 to 300,000 clones, approximately 86% of which appear only once. Sequencing was done on a sample of peripheral blood. These receptors were obtained from a woman aged 55-75 years with COVID-19, enrolled during active disease. Both conserved end residues are part of each CDR3. A D gene is named only where the DNA matches it firmly. Only some rows state a clone size, as once, few, many or a class for expanded clones.

v_gene,abundance,d_gene,j_gene,CDR3aa,CDR3nt
TRBV6-5,-,TRBD1,TRBJ1-1,CASKSRQGENTEAFF,TGTGCCAGCAAAAGTCGACAGGGGGAAAACACTGAAGCTTTCTTT
TRBV4-1,few,-,TRBJ2-2,CASSQDPNRGGTGELFF,TGCGCCAGCAGCCAAGACCCCAACAGGGGAGGCACCGGGGAGCTGTTTTTT
TRBV10-3,-,-,TRBJ1-1,CATGSGSGTEAFF,TGTGCCACCGGTTCAGGGTCGGGCACTGAAGCTTTCTTT
TRBV15,-,-,TRBJ1-2,CATSRARGEAVSRGYTF,TGTGCCACCAGCAGAGCTAGAGGGGAGGCTGTCTCTCGTGGCTACACCTTC
TRBV6-2/TRBV6-3,-,TRBD2,TRBJ2-2,CASSYMFPSGLNTGELFF,TGTGCCAGCAGTTACATGTTCCCTAGCGGGTTGAACACCGGGGAGCTGTTTTTT
TRBV6-2/TRBV6-3,-,-,TRBJ2-1,CASGRDSYYNEQFF,TGTGCCAGCGGCCGGGACTCCTACTACAATGAGCAGTTCTTC
TRBV20-1,-,-,TRBJ1-4,CSPLRNEKLFF,TGCAGTCCACTTCGTAATGAAAAACTGTTTTTT
TRBV7-2,-,-,TRBJ2-2,CASSFRLRVKPGELFF,TGTGCCAGCAGCTTCAGGCTCAGGGTTAAACCCGGGGAGCTGTTTTTT
TRBV28,-,-,TRBJ1-4,CASSSLGRGGGF,TGTGCCAGCAGTTCCCTGGGTCGAGGGGGGGGTTTT
TRBV19,-,-,TRBJ1-1,CASSRTAGVPNTEAFF,TGTGCCAGTAGTCGAACCGCGGGTGTCCCCAACACTGAAGCTTTCTTT
TRBV19,-,TRBD1,TRBJ2-1,CASSVTGGGNEQFF,TGTGCCAGTAGTGTGACAGGGGGGGGCAATGAGCAGTTCTTC
TRBV21-1,-,-,TRBJ1-5,CASRITGVKQPQHF,TGTGCCAGCAGGATTACAGGAGTAAAGCAGCCCCAGCATTTT
TRBV30,-,-,TRBJ2-1,CAGSGLGVQFF,TGTGCCGGCTCTGGCCTAGGAGTGCAGTTCTTC
TRBV9,once,TRBD2,TRBJ2-2,CASSVAQGLDPLLATGELFF,TGTGCCAGCAGCGTAGCCCAGGGCCTGGACCCTCTACTAGCGACCGGGGAGCTGTTTTTT
TRBV11-2,-,-,TRBJ1-4,CASSLDLQDEKLFF,TGTGCCAGCAGCTTAGATCTTCAGGATGAAAAACTGTTTTTT
TRBV28,-,-,TRBJ2-1,CASILGTGGTQQFF,TGTGCCAGCATCCTAGGAACTGGAGGGACCCAGCAGTTCTTC
TRBV2,-,TRBD1,TRBJ1-4,CASNRGQAHEKLFF,TGTGCCAGCAATCGGGGACAGGCTCATGAAAAACTGTTTTTT
TRBV10-3,-,-,TRBJ1-2,CAITGGQTNYGYTF,TGTGCCATCACCGGCGGACAGACTAACTATGGCTACACCTTC
TRBV28,-,TRBD1,TRBJ1-6,CASKPPSRTGAINSPLHF,TGTGCCAGTAAACCTCCCTCCAGGACAGGGGCGATTAATTCACCCCTCCACTTT
TRBV7-9,once,-,TRBJ2-5,CASSLAGEDPETQYF,TGTGCCAGCAGCTTAGCTGGGGAGGATCCCGAGACCCAGTACTTC
TRBV5-1,-,-,TRBJ1-3,CASSTGGTDTGNTIYF,TGCGCCAGCAGCACCGGAGGAACGGATACTGGAAACACCATATATTTT
TRBV7-9,-,TRBD2,TRBJ2-7,CASSSRSRGTSGVYEQYF,TGTGCCAGCAGCTCAAGATCTAGGGGGACTAGCGGGGTCTACGAGCAGTACTTC
TRBV9,few,-,TRBJ2-2,CASSVESSRGGELFF,TGTGCCAGCAGCGTAGAATCTAGTAGGGGCGGGGAGCTGTTTTTT
TRBV10-3,-,-,TRBJ2-1,CAISESTGGGEKQFF,TGTGCCATCAGTGAGTCTACAGGGGGGGGTGAAAAGCAGTTCTTC
TRBV19,-,-,TRBJ1-5,CASSIRSRNQPQHF,TGTGCCAGTAGTATTAGGAGTAGGAATCAGCCCCAGCATTTT
TRBV6-5,-,TRBD2,TRBJ2-1,CASSYPQRGNEQFF,TGTGCCAGCAGTTACCCCCAGCGGGGGAATGAGCAGTTCTTC
TRBV27,few,TRBD2,TRBJ2-1,CASSKGTSGNDNEQFF,TGTGCCAGCAGTAAGGGAACTAGCGGAAATGACAATGAGCAGTTCTTC
TRBV4-2,-,-,TRBJ2-6,CASSQELAGGSSGANVLTF,TGTGCCAGCAGCCAAGAATTAGCAGGAGGGAGCTCTGGGGCCAACGTCCTGACTTTC
TRBV2,few,TRBD1,TRBJ1-2,CASNSGTGYGYTF,TGTGCCAGCAATTCCGGGACAGGGTATGGCTACACCTTC
TRBV5-1,few,-,TRBJ1-4,CASSLGQTGSNEKLFF,TGCGCCAGCAGCTTGGGCCAAACAGGGTCTAATGAAAAACTGTTTTTT
TRBV27,-,-,TRBJ1-4,CASSSRGFTTNEKLFF,TGTGCCAGCAGTTCGAGGGGGTTCACAACTAATGAAAAACTGTTTTTT
TRBV5-6,-,TRBD1,TRBJ1-5,CASILYRDRDNQPQHF,TGTGCCAGCATCCTTTACCGGGACAGGGATAATCAGCCCCAGCATTTT
TRBV30,-,-,TRBJ2-2,CAWTRKSTGELFF,TGTGCCTGGACGAGAAAGAGCACCGGGGAGCTGTTTTTT
TRBV28,-,TRBD1,TRBJ1-2,CASSTSGTGGAANYGYTF,TGTGCCAGCAGTACCTCCGGGACAGGGGGCGCAGCTAACTATGGCTACACCTTC
TRBV13,-,TRBD2,TRBJ2-7,CASSLVGIAGAEQYF,TGTGCCAGCAGCTTAGTTGGAATAGCGGGAGCCGAGCAGTACTTC
TRBV20-1,-,-,TRBJ1-2,CSASLRNYGYTF,TGCAGTGCTAGTCTCCGGAACTATGGCTACACCTTC
TRBV4-1,-,TRBD2,TRBJ2-2,CASSPIFGTSGRPGELFF,TGCGCCAGCAGCCCCATCTTTGGGACTAGCGGGAGGCCCGGGGAGCTGTTTTTT
TRBV5-5,-,-,TRBJ1-1,CANHASAGPNTEAFF,TGTGCCAACCACGCCTCGGCGGGGCCGAACACTGAAGCTTTCTTT
TRBV6-5,-,TRBD1,TRBJ1-2,CASSSRDRANYGYTF,TGTGCCAGCAGCTCCAGAGACAGGGCTAACTATGGCTACACCTTC
TRBV5-1,-,TRBD2,TRBJ2-1,CASSFDLAGVGGEQFF,TGCGCCAGCAGCTTTGATCTAGCGGGAGTTGGCGGTGAGCAGTTCTTC
TRBV7-8,-,TRBD2,TRBJ2-3,CASNPRRDAGGDTQYF,TGTGCCAGCAACCCCAGGAGGGACGCGGGGGGGGATACGCAGTATTTT
TRBV30,-,-,TRBJ1-1,CAWSAVERAFF,TGTGCCTGGAGCGCCGTGGAGCGGGCTTTCTTT
TRBV18,once,-,TRBJ2-7,CASSSPTFIYEQYF,TGTGCCAGCTCATCACCGACTTTTATCTACGAGCAGTACTTC
TRBV18,-,-,TRBJ2-7,CASSPAGRAHEQYF,TGTGCCAGCTCACCGGCTGGCAGGGCCCACGAGCAGTACTTC
TRBV7-8,-,TRBD2,TRBJ2-2,CASSLLAGVTGELFF,TGTGCCAGCAGCTTACTAGCGGGAGTTACTGGGGAGCTGTTTTTT
TRBV5-1,once,-,TRBJ2-5,CASSYRGSVQETQYF,TGCGCCAGCAGCTACAGAGGGAGCGTCCAAGAGACCCAGTACTTC
TRBV5-1,-,TRBD2,TRBJ2-1,CASSPHLGTSGSTVYNEQFF,TGCGCCAGCAGCCCCCACTTGGGGACTAGCGGGAGTACGGTATACAATGAGCAGTTCTTC
TRBV30,few,-,TRBJ1-1,CAWRTGNTEAFF,TGTGCCTGGAGAACAGGGAATACTGAAGCTTTCTTT
TRBV3-1/TRBV3-2,-,-,TRBJ2-3,CASSPLTSTDTQYF,TGTGCCAGCAGCCCCCTGACTAGCACAGATACGCAGTATTTT
TRBV5-1,-,TRBD1,TRBJ2-3,CASSPGRGGQGGGDTQYF,TGCGCCAGCAGCCCGGGGCGCGGGGGACAGGGAGGCGGTGATACGCAGTATTTT
TRBV19,-,TRBD1,TRBJ2-5,CASSIPTGTGGRETQYF,TGTGCCAGTAGTATCCCTACCGGGACAGGGGGCAGGGAGACCCAGTACTTC
TRBV3-1/TRBV3-2,-,-,TRBJ2-1,CASSQDLSAGREFF,TGTGCCAGCAGCCAAGATCTGTCGGCGGGACGCGAGTTCTTC
TRBV9,-,TRBD1,TRBJ2-1,CASSVNQGAEGEQFF,TGTGCCAGCAGCGTAAACCAGGGGGCAGAAGGTGAGCAGTTCTTC
TRBV6-1,-,-,TRBJ2-1,CASSDRTAGRNEQFF,TGTGCCAGCAGTGACCGGACGGCGGGGAGGAATGAGCAGTTCTTC
TRBV3-1/TRBV3-2,-,-,TRBJ2-3,CASSLLPDQGTQYF,TGTGCCAGCAGCCTACTACCCGACCAGGGTACGCAGTATTTT